This T cell receptor (beta chain) originates from a study of blood T cells in healthy people across ages (dated by TCRdb to the mid-2010s). Concerning the study at large: In model experiments, template switching captured about one uniquely barcoded TCR beta cDNA molecule for every two T cells. Age-related changes in TCR beta repertoire diversity were measured in the study by deep sequencing normalized with unique cDNA molecular identifiers. The donors were split into four age groups: young (average about 16 years), middle-aged (roughly 40), aged (62) and long-lived (under 90). To avoid experimental bias, donors of different ages were distributed randomly across sequencing lanes. Two additional independent replicas of 1 million unique cDNA reads from the same blood draw were analyzed for two donors (one aged 18 to 29 and one aged 80 or older).

Broader findings and caveats from the paper: Observed TCR beta diversity correlated strongly with the percentage of naive T cells measured by flow cytometry. Because the CMV infection status of the donors was unknown, age-related changes in expanded clonotypes may potentially have been confounded. The long-lived group showed more naive CD4+ T cells, fewer expanded clones and increased TCR diversity than the aged group, suggesting age selection. Total diversity estimates from one million sequenced T cells were considered lower bounds and underestimates. Conclusive comparison of naive and antigen-experienced compartments was prevented by the profiling of bulk unsorted PBMCs. Observed TCR beta diversity per million T cells fell roughly linearly with age, and a significant reduction was already apparent by age around 40.

The donors were a few dozen Caucasian individuals from Russia, aged roughly 6 to 100 years, who were systemically healthy. Ten milliliters of peripheral blood were drawn from each donor into EDTA-treated Vacutainer tubes. PBMCs were isolated by Ficoll-Paque density-gradient centrifugation, with at least 6 million obtained per sample. Total RNA was extracted from PBMCs with Trizol reagent, with at least 5.5 micrograms obtained per sample. Naive CD45RAhigh/CD27high T cell percentages were measured by flow cytometry on a PBMC aliquot from every donor. Trimming takes 3 bases off V and 8 bases off J; junction bases not matched to a gene: 10. The cysteine opens and the phenylalanine closes a CDR3 of 16 amino acids. The retained sequence is limited to the CDR3, 48 bases, with the frame set at the first base. CDR1 SGHTA and CDR2 FQGNSA are derived from the germline V gene. This clonotype was detected ten times or more. It has no known antigen specificity. Base quality data are lacking; no much larger clone is found one base away.

The library was prepared using 5' RACE. The instrument was an Illumina HiSeq 2500. A second about 7 to 11 cycle PCR used a sample-barcoded 5' primer and a J-beta primer mix. A unique molecular identifier was introduced onto each TCR beta cDNA molecule by a template-switch 5' adaptor carrying 12 random nucleotides. Each sample yielded at least 3 million CDR3-containing paired-end reads. The Mint cDNA synthesis kit, primed by a TRBC-specific oligonucleotide, was used to synthesize first-strand cDNA from all RNA. Following uracil-DNA glycosylase treatment, all cDNA underwent a first 18-cycle PCR with the universal primers M1SS and BC2_uni_R. The authors' pipeline ran thus. For normalization, 1 million high-quality reads were randomly selected from each sample, with every read carrying a distinct molecular identifier. Reads with shared molecular identifiers were discarded instead of being binned into consensus sequences. MiTCR, set to a Q25 quality threshold and the strictest error-elimination algorithm, was used for CDR3 identification, clonotype clustering and error correction. A nonparametric unseen species model with Euler transformation was used to estimate a lower bound on total TCR beta diversity. TCRdb handled the public reads itself, with Q25 trimming in fastp and clone calling in MiXCR, and kept productive beta chains. All rows with the same CDR3 protein become a single entry with the most common DNA and genes. These V and J calls rely on TCRdb rather than the paper's analysis. This sample lists 1.5 million to 1.9 million distinct CDR3 sequences; about 42% were detected once. About 4% of the sample is held by the ten biggest clonotypes.

The clonotype was recovered from a woman under 30 in good health. This chain joins TRBV7-2 to TRBJ2-1, with 10 bases matching TRBD2. Sequenced: blood. The sequenced DNA is TGTGCCAGCAGCTTTTACCCCGGGACTAGCGTCGATGAGCAGTTCTTC. It translates to CASSFYPGTSVDEQFF.